Shown below are 20 T cell receptor beta chains from a single sample sequenced in a study of blood T cell repertoires in COVID-19. Clones were sequenced by immunoSEQ multiplex PCR, and TCRdb holds only the in-frame ones, with some missing. The sample lists roughly 100,000 clones, roughly 86% occurring once. The specimen was peripheral blood. Source of these receptors: a human donor in a cohort sampled during active COVID-19.

This chain connects TRBV28 to TRBJ1-5, with D possibly TRBD1 on 5 matching bases. The V end was cut by 3 bases, the J end by 7 bases, with 10 bases between. The CDR3 consists of 13 residues. Germline CDR1 MDHEN, CDR2 SYDVKM. DNA for the CDR3: TGTGCCAGCAGTTTCCAGGGAAGGCAGCCCCAGCATTTT. Its protein is CASSFQGRQPQHF.

This sequence joins TRBV5-1 and TRBJ1-2, with TRBD1 as a possible D gene (5 bases). The V end lost 2 bases, the J end lost 10 bases, and 21 bases lay between the germline ends. The CDR3 covers 15 residues. Germline V gene data show CDR1 as SGHRS and CDR2 as YFSETQ. CDR3 sequence: CASSFGGDGGSTYTF. CDR3 nucleotide sequence: TGCGCCAGCAGCTTCGGGGGAGACGGCGGATCAACCTACACCTTC.

Worth noting for this clone: The sample has other DNA sequences that encode this CDR3 too. This chain connects TRBV5-4 to TRBJ1-1, with a weak D call TRBD1 (5 bases). Per the germline V gene, CDR1 is SGHNT and CDR2 is YYREEE (reference sequence). V lost 0 bases and J lost 1, with 7 bases in between. The CDR3 contains 14 residues. CDR3 loop: CASSLARANTEAFF. The CDR3 region has the DNA TGTGCCAGCAGCTTGGCCAGGGCGAACACTGAAGCTTTCTTT.

The chain has TRBV6-5 and TRBJ2-2, with 9 bases matching TRBD1. This CDR3 spans 16 amino acids. From germline, CDR1 is MNHEY and CDR2 SVGAGI. V lost 4 bases to trimming and J lost 3 bases; unmatched junction nucleotides: 6. CDR3 nucleotides: TGTGCCAGCAGTTTTCGGGACAGGGCTTACACCGGGGAGCTGTTTTTT. Its protein is CASSFRDRAYTGELFF.

This chain connects TRBV29-1 to TRBJ2-1; TRBD1 agrees at 7 bases. Germline V gene lookup returns CDR1 SQVTM and CDR2 ANQGSEA. The trim removed 1 base at V and 4 bases at J, leaving 19 bases unmatched. The CDR3 is made up of 19 amino acids. For the CDR3, the DNA is TGCAGCGTTGAAGGGTTCCGACAGGGAAATACCCGGCCTTACAATGAGCAGTTCTTC. Translated, it gives CSVEGFRQGNTRPYNEQFF.

The chain has TRBV7-6 and TRBJ2-1; 10 positions agree with TRBD2. The germline CDR1 and CDR2 sequences are SGHVS and FNYEAQ. The trim removed 5 bases at V and 4 bases at J, leaving 11 bases unmatched. This CDR3 has 17 amino acids. CDR3 DNA: TGTGCCAGCAGCCAGGCGCCCATAGCGGGAGGATACAATGAGCAGTTCTTC. Protein: CASSQAPIAGGYNEQFF.

About this clone: An end of the junction differs from the germline gene, which may be a read error. CDR3 nucleotides: TGTGCCAGCACGGTCGACAGAATGGGCGATTCCCCGCGCTTC. It encodes CASTVDRMGDSPRF. This rearrangement joins TRBV2 to TRBJ2-7, with a tentative D call TRBD1 (5 bases). This CDR3 contains 14 residues. CDR1 is SNHLY and CDR2 is FYNNEI in the germline V gene.

V is TRBV10-3 and J is TRBJ1-2; weak D call: TRBD1 (5 bases). CDR1 and CDR2 from the germline V gene are ENHRY and SYGVKD. Trimming removed 10 bases from V and 0 bases from J, with 15 bases in between. The CDR3 contains 14 residues. The CDR3 DNA sequence: TGTGCCACCCAGGGTAGGATAACTAACTATGGCTACACCTTC. It codes for CATQGRITNYGYTF.

The chain employs TRBV27 and TRBJ1-1; D ambiguous. CDR1 is MNHEY, CDR2 SMNVEV, per germline (reference sequence). V was clipped by 5 bases and J by 0 bases, with 13 bases between them. The CDR3 loop spans 15 amino acids. The CDR3 bases are TGTGCCAGCAGTCTCGAGGGTACTATGAACACTGAAGCTTTCTTT. Translated, it gives CASSLEGTMNTEAFF.

J is TRBJ1-2 and V is TRBV28; D call uncertain. The CDR3 runs 14 residues. V was shortened by 5 bases and J by 4 bases, with 14 bases between the two germline ends. Per germline, CDR1 MDHEN and CDR2 SYDVKM. The CDR3 DNA sequence: TGTGCCAGCAGTGCGCACGCAGGAAGCTATGGCTACACCTTC. This encodes CASSAHAGSYGYTF.

In this sample, this clone turned up a few times. The rearrangement uses TRBV4-1 and TRBJ2-6; 10 bases match TRBD1. Germline V gives CDR1 MGHRA, CDR2 YSYEKL. The CDR3 contains 19 residues. After removal of 2 bases from V and 2 bases from J, the junction contained 9 bases not matched to a gene. For the CDR3, the DNA is TGCGCCAGCAGCCAAAGAACCGGGACAGGGGAAACTGGGGCCAACGTCCTGACTTTC. Amino acid sequence: CASSQRTGTGETGANVLTF.

The V call is TRBV19, the J call TRBJ2-1; the D is unclear. This CDR3 contains 15 residues. The germline V gene has CDR1 LNHDA and CDR2 SQIVND (reference sequence). V lost 2 bases to trimming and J lost 5 bases, with 13 bases between them. The CDR3 loop reads CASSISPGGHNEQFF. The CDR3 DNA sequence: TGTGCCAGTAGTATAAGTCCCGGCGGTCACAATGAGCAGTTCTTC.

The V and J genes are TRBV27 and TRBJ1-1, with D perhaps matching TRBD1 (6 bases). Germline V gives CDR1 MNHEY, CDR2 SMNVEV (reference sequence). Trimming cost V 5 bases and J 0 bases, with 10 bases left between them. The CDR3 has 14 amino acids. The CDR3 DNA is TGTGCCAGCAGTCCTCGGACAGTGAACACTGAAGCTTTCTTT. It specifies CASSPRTVNTEAFF.

Written as DNA, the CDR3 is TGCGCCAGCAGCCCCGGCGGGCCTAACTACGAGCAGTACTTC. It codes for CASSPGGPNYEQYF. The chain is built from TRBV5-1 and TRBJ2-7; D is perhaps TRBD2 (5 bases). V was pared by 4 bases and J by 3 bases, with 14 bases between. This CDR3 has 14 residues. Germline CDR1 is SGHRS and CDR2 is YFSETQ.

This clone was found once. The chain couples TRBV7-6 to TRBJ2-3, with D maybe TRBD1 (5 bases). V gave up 1 base and J gave up 3 bases, with 11 bases separating them. This CDR3 comprises 15 residues. Germline CDR1 reads SGHVS; CDR2 reads FNYEAQ. Written as DNA, the CDR3 is TGTGCCAGCAGCTTAGGCAGGGCCCCTACAGATACGCAGTATTTT. Protein product: CASSLGRAPTDTQYF.

V usage is TRBV4-3 and J usage is TRBJ2-7; tentatively, D is TRBD2 (6 bases). The germline V gene encodes CDR1 LGHNA and CDR2 YSLEER. V was pared by 3 bases and J by 1 base, with 10 bases between. The CDR3 consists of 14 residues. The CDR3 loop is CASSQGTQSYEQYF. The CDR3 DNA reads TGCGCCAGCAGCCAGGGGACTCAATCCTACGAGCAGTACTTC.

The chain carries TRBV7-2 and TRBJ2-7; 9 nucleotides line up with TRBD2. The J segment lost 3 bases and the V segment lost 0 bases, leaving 9 bases of the junction unmatched. Per germline, CDR1 SGHTA and CDR2 FQGNSA. The CDR3 totals 17 residues. CDR3: CASSLAGGRGALYEQYF. CDR3 coding DNA: TGTGCCAGCAGCTTAGCGGGCGGGAGGGGCGCTCTCTACGAGCAGTACTTC.

The chain joins TRBV28 to TRBJ2-7, with a tentative D call TRBD1 (5 bases). This CDR3 spans 15 amino acids. Trimming left V 7 bases short and J 9 bases short, with 25 bases between. CDR1 MDHEN and CDR2 SYDVKM come from the germline V gene. For the CDR3, the DNA is TGTGCCAGCACCCTAACAAGACAGTACGCTCTGGGGCAGTACTTC. It is translated as CASTLTRQYALGQYF.

This chain links TRBV9 with TRBJ2-1; D is perhaps TRBD2 (5 bases). This CDR3 has 13 residues. The germline gives CDR1 SGDLS, CDR2 YYNGEE. The V and J ends lost 3 bases and 2 bases respectively, with 6 bases between them. The CDR3 is CASSAGTYNEQFF. The DNA of the CDR3 is TGTGCCAGCAGCGCCGGGACCTACAATGAGCAGTTCTTC.

The chain carries TRBV2 and TRBJ2-3; 8 bases match TRBD1. Germline values: CDR1 SNHLY, CDR2 FYNNEI. The CDR3 has 13 amino acids. Losses at the gene ends were 9 bases for V and 3 bases for J; bases not matched to a gene: 5. CDR3: CASPGQVTDTQYF. The DNA for the CDR3 is TGTGCCAGTCCGGGACAGGTAACAGATACGCAGTATTTT.